This entry is about one TCR beta chain. Its antigen remains unknown. This may be a read error, as it is one base from a much larger clone. The study's library attached unique molecular identifiers to single cDNA molecules. Per the study methods: Individual samples carried between roughly 23,224 and 700,000 TCRs, with 95,638 as the median. Each CDR3 protein is one row after TCRdb ran MiXCR on the reads. TCRdb's processing, not the study's, gives the V and J calls here. This table holds about 120,000 distinct CDR3 sequences, over 6.5% found once. The starting material, unfractionated whole blood, was used for total RNA extraction. V dropped 4 bases and J dropped 0; count of bases not matched to a gene: 11. The CDR3 consists of 17 residues. The germline CDR1 and CDR2 sequences are LGHDT and YNNKEL (reference sequence). The data were taken from a study of human T cells and chemical hapten exposure. As for the study in general: From small differences in pooled library volume came most of the variation in per-sample TCR yields. Study results and caveats: TCRs whose frequency exceeded 1 in 1000 remained the same following DPC sensitization.

The chain employs TRBV3-1 and TRBJ2-7, with TRBD2 matching over 8 bases. The TCR comes from a human donor in good health. Some clones in this sample may be carry-over from other donors' samples. Sequences were obtained from whole blood. This chain's CDR3 is CASSRDTASGPSYEQYF. As DNA, the CDR3 is TGTGCCAGCAGCCGAGATACCGCTAGCGGGCCCTCCTACGAGCAGTACTTC.